This passage covers 13 T cell receptor beta chains from one sample sequenced in a study of T-cell reconstitution after alpha-beta-depleted transplantation in children (dated by TCRdb to 2016 to 2018). Sample treatment or condition, as interpreted from the label and publication: allogeneic hematopoietic cell transplantation with graft depleted of TCRalphabeta T cells and CD19 B cells. Receptors were amplified or captured by PCR. The sequencer listed for this sample is Illumina HiSeq 2500. TCR library preparation used molecular barcoding, with unique molecular identifiers applied to normalize quantification of the TCRbeta repertoire. Starting from the raw public reads, TCRdb applied fastp trimming at Q25, assembled clones with MiXCR and retained in-frame beta chains. Each CDR3 protein gets just one entry, which takes the most common genes and DNA from the rows behind it. The sample data list about 110,000 distinct CDR3 sequences, and around 10% of these were observed just once. Jointly, the top ten make up less than 35% of the sample.

Sequencing used PBMCs, obtained before TCRalphabeta/CD19-depleted stem cell transplant. The origin of the receptors is a boy aged 2 to 10 with acute lymphoblastic leukemia, due to receive a stem cell transplant.

The chain carries TRBV5-1 and TRBJ2-7, with TRBD2 matching 7 bases. The V segment lost 4 bases and the J segment 4 bases; nucleotides outside the gene matches: 8. This CDR3 contains 14 residues. CDR1 and CDR2 (germline): SGHRS, YFSETQ. The CDR3 DNA reads TGCGCCAGCAGCGTCGAAGGGAGGGCGTACGAGCAGTACTTC. It encodes CASSVEGRAYEQYF. Based on the CDR3 plus reference TRBV5-1 and TRBJ2-7, the full variable domain is KAGVTQTPRYLIKTRGQQVTLSCSPISGHRSVSWYQQTPGQGLQFLFEYFSETQRNKGNFPGRFSGRQFSNSRSEMNVSTLELGDSALYLCASSVEGRAYEQYFGPGTRLTVT.

This clonotype was detected only a few times. V is TRBV20-1 and J is TRBJ2-3; the D gene is possibly TRBD2 (5 bases). The V gene's germline CDR1 is DFQATT and CDR2 SNEGSKA (reference sequence). This CDR3 comprises 15 residues. V gave up 6 bases and J gave up 0 bases, with 16 bases separating them. CDR3 nucleotide sequence: TGCAGTGCCTCTCTCAGGACTTCTAGCACAGATACGCAGTATTTT. It yields the protein CSASLRTSSTDTQYF.

The table lists this clonotype with many counts. The chain is built from TRBV11-1 and TRBJ2-6; D is undetermined. V gave up 0 bases and J gave up 1 base, with 13 bases separating them. The CDR3 is 18 residues long. Per the germline V gene, CDR1 is SGHAT and CDR2 is FQDESV (reference sequence). CDR3 protein: CASSLAHAMRSGANVLTF. The CDR3 DNA sequence: TGTGCCAGCAGCTTAGCTCACGCCATGCGGTCTGGGGCCAACGTCCTGACTTTC. Together with reference TRBV11-1 and TRBJ2-6, the CDR3 gives the full variable domain: EAEVAQSPRYKITEKSQAVAFWCDPISGHATLYWYRQILGQGPELLVQFQDESVVDDSQLPKDRFSAERLKGVDSTLKIQPAELGDSAMYLCASSLAHAMRSGANVLTFGAGSRLTVL.

V gene TRBV27 combines with J gene TRBJ2-7; the D gene is possibly TRBD2 (6 bases). The CDR3 is made up of 15 amino acids. V was pared by 2 bases and J by 2 bases, with 13 bases between. Germline loops: CDR1 MNHEY, CDR2 SMNVEV (reference sequence). CDR3 region: CASSLERRGAYEQYF. The CDR3 DNA sequence: TGTGCCAGCAGTTTAGAGCGCCGCGGGGCCTACGAGCAGTACTTC.

Comment on this clonotype: The CDR3 does not close with the conserved phenylalanine or tryptophan, likely indicating a read error. It is unclear where the CDR3 begins or ends on the DNA, so no DNA is shown, and the CDR3 is as TCRdb lists it. V usage is TRBV7-2 and J usage is TRBJ2-1; TRBD1, the table's D call, lacks a check against the DNA. The CDR3 is 12 residues long, counting both termini. Germline CDR1 and CDR2: SGHTA and FQGNSA. CDR3 residues: CASRARVGTPWL.

This clonotype has a count of ten or more. V is TRBV7-6 and J is TRBJ2-7; 13 nucleotides agree with TRBD2. J was trimmed by 7 bases and V by 5 bases; bases with no gene match: 5. This CDR3 comprises 14 residues. The germline V gene has CDR1 SGHVS and CDR2 FNYEAQ. DNA of the CDR3: TGTGCCAGCAGCCCACTAGCGGGAGGGGTGGAGCAGTACTTC. Translated, it gives CASSPLAGGVEQYF.

This clonotype appeared a few times. The chain uses TRBV5-7 and TRBJ2-5, with D possibly called TRBD1 or TRBD2 (5 bases each). TRBV5-7 is marked as an open reading frame, function uncertain. Trimming took off 4 bases at V and 4 bases at J, with 11 bases between the two ends. This CDR3 is 13 amino acids long. The CDR3, as DNA: TGTGCCAGCAGCCCCGGGACCAGAGAGACCCAGTACTTC. Translating gives CASSPGTRETQYF.

A few counts support this clonotype. An end of the junction does not agree with germline; a read error may underlie this. The chain is built from TRBV7-3 and TRBJ2-7; TRBD1 matches 7 bases. Germline V lookup: CDR1 SGHTA, CDR2 FQGTGA. This CDR3 has 15 residues. DNA of the CDR3: TGTGCCAGCAGCCTAACAGGGGCCGCCCCCTACGAGCAGTACTTC. It is translated as CASSLTGAAPYEQYF.

The table lists this clonotype with many counts. V is TRBV5-1 and J is TRBJ2-7; 14 bases agree with TRBD2. The germline V gene has CDR1 SGHRS and CDR2 YFSETQ. The V segment lost 3 bases and the J segment 0 bases; nucleotides outside the gene matches: 5. This CDR3 is 17 amino acids long. This CDR3 reads CASSWGLAGVPSYEQYF. CDR3 sequence (DNA): TGCGCCAGCAGCTGGGGACTAGCGGGAGTACCCTCCTACGAGCAGTACTTC.

This clonotype has only a few counts. The CDR3 coding sequence is TGCAGTGCCCCCTGGATAGGGACAGATACGCAGTATTTT. Its protein is CSAPWIGTDTQYF. The chain is built from TRBV20-1 and TRBJ2-3; unclear D gene. CDR1 is DFQATT and CDR2 is SNEGSKA in the germline V gene (reference sequence). The CDR3 loop spans 13 amino acids. The V and J ends lost 6 bases and 3 bases respectively, with 13 bases between them.

This clonotype showed up just a few times. This sequence joins TRBV10-2 and TRBJ2-2; the match to TRBD2 covers 12 bases. The CDR3 extends over 16 amino acids. Losses at the gene ends were 7 bases for V and 4 bases for J; bases not matched to a gene: 7. Germline CDR1 WSHSY, CDR2 SAAADI. This chain's CDR3 is CASKKLAGGSTGELFF. DNA for the CDR3: TGCGCCAGCAAGAAACTAGCGGGAGGATCCACCGGGGAGCTGTTTTTT.

This clonotype was found many times. V gene TRBV6-1 combines with J gene TRBJ1-2, with D uncertain. The V end lost 2 bases, the J end lost 0 bases, and 4 bases lay between the germline ends. From germline, CDR1 is MNHNS and CDR2 SASEGT. This CDR3 has 13 residues. CDR3 DNA sequence: TGTGCCAGCAGTGAAAGAGCTAACTATGGCTACACCTTC. Its protein product is CASSERANYGYTF.

CDR3 amino acids: CASSWKERGGKPSIYNEQFF. The CDR3 DNA sequence: TGTGCCAGCAGCTGGAAGGAGCGGGGCGGAAAACCCTCGATTTACAATGAGCAGTTCTTC. The chain couples TRBV11-1 to TRBJ2-1; the match to TRBD2 covers 7 bases. The CDR3 spans 20 residues. Germline V CDR1 and CDR2: SGHAT, FQDESV (reference sequence). Unmatched junction bases numbered 22, after V lost 4 bases and J lost 4 bases.